The 30 T cell receptor beta chains below come from one sample, sequenced in a study of cytomegalovirus exposure and HLA in healthy donors. PCR employed 60 Vbeta and 13 Jbeta primers. Sequencing was performed with immunoSEQ multiplex PCR; in TCRdb, only in-frame clones are kept and a portion is missing. The sample holds about 150,000 clones; around 80% are singletons and the top ten take 9.5% to 15%. Sequences were obtained from PBMCs. The receptors here all came from a young man in good health and CMV-seropositive.

This clone was picked up a small number of times. J is TRBJ1-1 and V is TRBV7-8; TRBD1 is a possible D gene (5 bases). The CDR3 is made up of 13 amino acids. Germline CDR1 reads SGHVS; CDR2 reads FQNEAQ. With 5 bases removed from V and 10 bases from J, the gap between germline ends came to 17 bases. The CDR3: CASSPQFRVAAFF. In DNA, the CDR3 is TGTGCCAGCAGCCCCCAATTCAGGGTAGCAGCTTTCTTT.

Of note for this clone: Other DNA sequences in the sample encode the same CDR3. This rearrangement joins TRBV5-1 to TRBJ2-1; 7 nucleotides agree with TRBD1. Germline CDR1 is SGHRS and CDR2 is YFSETQ. V shed 4 bases, J shed 4 bases, and the junction held 5 bases outside the gene matches. The CDR3 covers 14 residues. This chain's CDR3 is CASSPGRGYNEQFF. Here the CDR3 DNA reads TGCGCCAGCAGCCCCGGCAGGGGGTACAATGAGCAGTTCTTC.

Of note for this clone: Different DNA sequences within this sample yield the same CDR3. The chain couples TRBV4-2 to TRBJ2-1, with D possibly being TRBD2 (6 bases). Germline CDR1 is LGHNA and CDR2 is YNFKEQ. Trimming stripped 5 bases from V and 5 bases from J, with 13 bases between. This CDR3 region has 14 residues. In DNA form, the CDR3 reads TGTGCCAGCAGCGAAAAGGGACTGAACAATGAGCAGTTCTTC. It encodes CASSEKGLNNEQFF.

The rearrangement links TRBV28 to TRBJ2-3, with 7 bases matching TRBD1. Germline assignment: CDR1 MDHEN and CDR2 SYDVKM. The CDR3 totals 15 residues. V was pared by 4 bases and J by 6 bases, with 10 bases of the junction left unmatched. This chain's CDR3 is CASSSQGSGEDTQYF. In nucleotides, the CDR3 is TGTGCCAGCAGTTCACAGGGGAGTGGGGAGGATACGCAGTATTTT.

This rearrangement joins TRBV10-3 to TRBJ2-5; the D is unclear. The end of the DNA is better explained by TRBJ2-7, so the J call may be wrong. The CDR3 spans 12 residues. Germline-derived CDR1 and CDR2 are ENHRY and SYGVKD. This CDR3 reads CAISEGDYEQYF. The DNA of the CDR3 is TGTGCCATCAGTGAGGGCGACTACGAGCAGTACTTC.

The chain couples TRBV28 to TRBJ1-2; D perhaps matches TRBD1 (6 bases). Trimming stripped 2 bases from V and 9 bases from J, with 28 bases between. CDR1 MDHEN and CDR2 SYDVKM come from the germline V gene. CDR3 size: 18 residues. This CDR3 reads CASSLHRRTVEDIGSYTF. The DNA of the CDR3 is TGTGCCAGCAGTTTACACAGACGGACAGTGGAGGATATAGGGAGCTACACCTTC.

The rearrangement uses TRBV5-6 and TRBJ2-1; 11 nucleotides match TRBD2. Germline V CDR1 and CDR2: SGHDT, YYEEEE. The CDR3 runs to 19 residues. V lost 4 bases, J lost 0 bases, and 12 bases stayed unmatched. The CDR3 sequence is CASSRLAGKVSSSYNEQFF. CDR3 in DNA: TGTGCCAGCAGCAGACTAGCGGGGAAAGTTAGTAGCTCCTACAATGAGCAGTTCTTC.

The chain links TRBV28 to TRBJ1-1, with unresolved D. Germline V lookup: CDR1 MDHEN, CDR2 SYDVKM. The CDR3 covers 11 residues. V lost 5 bases to trimming and J lost 3 bases, with 4 bases between them. This chain's CDR3 is CASSQDTEAFF. DNA for the CDR3: TGTGCCAGCAGTCAGGACACTGAAGCTTTCTTT.

The chain carries TRBV19 and TRBJ2-7, with 7 bases matching TRBD2. V was pared by 2 bases and J by 7 bases, with 11 bases of the junction left unmatched. Germline-derived CDR1 and CDR2 are LNHDA and SQIVND (reference sequence). This CDR3 has 15 amino acids. This CDR3 reads CASSITGGPSWEQYF. The CDR3 region has the DNA TGTGCCAGTAGTATAACGGGAGGCCCTAGTTGGGAGCAGTACTTC.

V usage is TRBV19 and J usage is TRBJ1-1; tentatively, D is TRBD1 (6 bases). CDR3 length: 12 residues. V lost 1 base, J lost 6 bases, and 6 bases lay in between. Germline-derived CDR1 and CDR2 are LNHDA and SQIVND (reference sequence). Written as DNA, the CDR3 is TGTGCCAGTAGTATAGGGACAGCTGAAGCTTTCTTT. Protein product: CASSIGTAEAFF. Using reference TRBV19 and TRBJ1-1 for the parts outside the CDR3, the full variable domain is DGGITQSPKYLFRKEGQNVTLSCEQNLNHDAMYWYRQDPGQGLRLIYYSQIVNDFQKGDIAEGYSVSREKKESFPLTVTSAQKNPTAFYLCASSIGTAEAFFGQGTRLTVV.

This CDR3 is CASRREDRSYNEQFF. The CDR3 DNA sequence: TGTGCCAGTAGGCGCGAGGACAGAAGTTACAATGAGCAGTTCTTC. The J gene is TRBJ2-1, the V gene TRBV19; TRBD1 is a possible D gene (6 bases). The germline gives CDR1 LNHDA, CDR2 SQIVND (reference sequence). The V end was cut by 6 bases, the J end by 4 bases, with 16 bases between. The length of the CDR3 is 15 residues. The full variable domain, rest sourced from reference TRBV19 and TRBJ2-1, is DGGITQSPKYLFRKEGQNVTLSCEQNLNHDAMYWYRQDPGQGLRLIYYSQIVNDFQKGDIAEGYSVSREKKESFPLTVTSAQKNPTAFYLCASRREDRSYNEQFFGPGTRLTVL.

V and J are TRBV4-1 and TRBJ1-3; 8 bases map to TRBD1. J was trimmed by 2 bases and V by 1 base; bases with no gene match: 10. The CDR3 is 18 residues long. The V gene's germline CDR1 is MGHRA and CDR2 YSYEKL. CDR3 loop: CASSQAGQGAAPGNTIYF. The CDR3, as DNA: TGCGCCAGCAGCCAAGCGGGGCAGGGGGCCGCTCCTGGAAACACCATATATTTT.

This clone was seen a few times. The chain couples TRBV28 to TRBJ2-5, with 11 bases that match TRBD1. Unmatched junction bases numbered 11, after V lost 6 bases and J lost 5 bases. Germline CDR1 and CDR2: MDHEN and SYDVKM. This CDR3 comprises 16 residues. CDR3 amino acids: CASRPVRTGGAETQYF. The CDR3 DNA follows: TGTGCCAGCAGGCCTGTAAGGACAGGGGGCGCGGAGACCCAGTACTTC. Full variable domain (rest looked up from reference TRBV28 and TRBJ2-5): DVKVTQSSRYLVKRTGEKVFLECVQDMDHENMFWYRQDPGLGLRLIYFSYDVKMKEKGDIPEGYSVSREKKERFSLILESASTNQTSMYLCASRPVRTGGAETQYFGPGTRLLVL.

This clone was seen just once. The chain has TRBV7-9 and TRBJ1-4; D call uncertain. With 2 bases removed from V and 0 bases from J, the gap between germline ends came to 10 bases. Germline V gene sequence: CDR1 SEHNR, CDR2 FQNEAQ (reference sequence). The CDR3 is made up of 16 amino acids. CDR3: CASSLLSGSTNEKLFF. The CDR3 DNA is TGTGCCAGCAGCTTACTGTCGGGATCAACTAATGAAAAACTGTTTTTT. Together with reference TRBV7-9 and TRBJ1-4, the CDR3 gives the full variable domain: DTGVSQNPRHKITKRGQNVTFRCDPISEHNRLYWYRQTLGQGPEFLTYFQNEAQLEKSRLLSDRFSAERPKGSFSTLEIQRTEQGDSAMYLCASSLLSGSTNEKLFFGSGTQLSVL.

For the CDR3, the DNA is TGTGCCAGCAGTTACTCCTGGACTAGCGACAATGAGCAGTTCTTC. It translates to CASSYSWTSDNEQFF. The chain combines TRBV6-5 with TRBJ2-1; 9 bases align to TRBD2. The CDR3 extends over 15 amino acids. Germline CDR1 reads MNHEY; CDR2 reads SVGAGI. V lost 0 bases to trimming and J lost 5 bases; unmatched junction nucleotides: 2.

The chain recombines TRBV27 with TRBJ1-1; TRBD1 matches at 7 bases. V shed 6 bases, J shed 0 bases, and the junction held 4 bases outside the gene matches. Germline V CDR1 and CDR2: MNHEY, SMNVEV (reference sequence). The CDR3 consists of 14 residues. The CDR3 coding sequence is TGTGCCAGCAGACCGACAGGGTTGAACACTGAAGCTTTCTTT. Protein sequence: CASRPTGLNTEAFF.

The CDR3: CASSPQTGINQPQHF. The CDR3 DNA reads as TGTGCCAGCAGCCCCCAGACAGGGATCAATCAGCCCCAGCATTTT. The chain employs TRBV7-2 and TRBJ1-5, with TRBD1 matching 7 bases. Trimming took 5 bases from V and 3 from J; bases not matched to a gene: 7. Germline-derived CDR1 and CDR2 are SGHTA and FQGNSA. The CDR3 totals 15 residues.

V and J are TRBV27 and TRBJ2-2; TRBD1 aligns across 7 bases. This CDR3 is 15 amino acids long. V lost 6 bases to trimming and J lost 1 base; unmatched junction nucleotides: 5. The germline gives CDR1 MNHEY, CDR2 SMNVEV (reference sequence). CDR3 DNA sequence: TGTGCCAGCAGGAACAGGGGTGGGAACACCGGGGAGCTGTTTTTT. Protein product: CASRNRGGNTGELFF.

This clone was seen more than once but under ten times. The J gene is TRBJ2-2, the V gene TRBV28; a weak D match, TRBD1 (5 bases). The germline V gene encodes CDR1 MDHEN and CDR2 SYDVKM. This CDR3 has 15 residues. V gave up 5 bases and J gave up 7 bases, with 17 bases separating them. The CDR3 sequence: CASSAAGREVGELFF. The CDR3 coding sequence is TGTGCCAGCAGTGCGGCCGGCAGGGAAGTCGGGGAGCTGTTTTTT.

The rearrangement links TRBV27 to TRBJ2-3; tentative D call: TRBD2 (6 bases). In germline, CDR1 is MNHEY, CDR2 SMNVEV (reference sequence). The germline V and J ends were trimmed by 3 bases and 4 bases, with 14 bases remaining between them. The CDR3 extends over 15 amino acids. The CDR3 nucleotides read TGTGCCAGCAGTTTCGGATCGGGAGTCCCAGATACGCAGTATTTT. It codes for CASSFGSGVPDTQYF.

J is TRBJ2-5 and V is TRBV19, with a tentative D call TRBD1 (6 bases). CDR1 is LNHDA, CDR2 SQIVND, per germline (reference sequence). This CDR3 spans 17 amino acids. Trimming removed 2 bases at V and 4 bases at J, with 20 bases between. The CDR3 sequence: CASSIRDRTAPRETQYF. CDR3 sequence (DNA): TGTGCCAGTAGTATAAGAGATAGGACAGCGCCACGAGAGACCCAGTACTTC. Drawing the rest from reference TRBV19 and TRBJ2-5, the complete variable domain is DGGITQSPKYLFRKEGQNVTLSCEQNLNHDAMYWYRQDPGQGLRLIYYSQIVNDFQKGDIAEGYSVSREKKESFPLTVTSAQKNPTAFYLCASSIRDRTAPRETQYFGPGTRLLVL.

The chain combines TRBV5-1 with TRBJ2-3; D not resolved. Trimming shortened V by 5 bases and J by 5 bases, and 15 bases separated the two germline ends. Germline CDR1 is SGHRS and CDR2 is YFSETQ. CDR3 length equals 14 residues. In DNA form, the CDR3 reads TGCGCCAGCAGTTTTGGCCAGAATAAAGATACGCAGTATTTT. Its translation is CASSFGQNKDTQYF.

This clone has more than one count but fewer than ten. This rearrangement joins TRBV9 to TRBJ2-5, with a possible D match to TRBD1 (5 bases). Trimming took 6 bases from V and 4 from J, leaving 16 bases between them. This CDR3 is built from 14 residues. Germline assignment: CDR1 SGDLS and CDR2 YYNGEE. CDR3 protein: CASTPTDRLETQYF. The CDR3 DNA reads as TGTGCCAGCACACCTACAGACAGATTAGAGACCCAGTACTTC.

This chain uses TRBV6-1 with TRBJ1-1, with 9 bases matching TRBD1. Germline CDR1 is MNHNS and CDR2 is SASEGT. Trimming took 6 bases from V and 3 from J; bases not matched to a gene: 5. CDR3 length equals 14 residues. CDR3 coding DNA: TGTGCCAGCAGAAAGACAGGGGGGGACACTGAAGCTTTCTTT. Its protein is CASRKTGGDTEAFF.

The chain is built from TRBV6-5 and TRBJ2-1; perhaps TRBD2 as D (5 bases). Germline lookup yields CDR1 MNHEY and CDR2 SVGAGI. V dropped 1 base and J dropped 1 base, with 11 bases sitting between them. This CDR3 is built from 16 residues. In DNA form, the CDR3 reads TGTGCCAGCAGTTACTACGGGGAAGAGTCCTACAATGAGCAGTTCTTC. This codes for CASSYYGEESYNEQFF.

V usage is TRBV23-1 and J usage is TRBJ1-5, with no clear D. TRBV23-1 is an ORF, with its function uncertain. This CDR3 comprises 15 residues. The ends were cut back, 6 bases at V and 3 bases at J, with 15 bases in the middle. The CDR3: CASSQPAIVNQPQHF. DNA of the CDR3: TGCGCCAGCAGCCAACCCGCTATAGTCAATCAGCCCCAGCATTTT.

V is TRBV23-1 and J is TRBJ1-1; 9 bases agree with TRBD1. TRBV23-1 is known as an ORF, though its function is uncertain. The CDR3 loop spans 16 amino acids. With 2 bases clipped from V and 11 bases from J, the junction kept 15 bases outside the gene matches. CDR3 nucleotide sequence: TGCGCCAGCAGTCAAACCCTCGGGACAGGGAGGTTTGGGGCTTTCTTT. This gives the protein CASSQTLGTGRFGAFF.

The chain has TRBV11-2 and TRBJ2-1; tentatively, D is TRBD2 (6 bases). Per germline, CDR1 SGHAT and CDR2 FQNNGV. V was cut by 5 bases and J by 7 bases, with 12 bases left in between. The CDR3 runs to 13 residues. The CDR3 sequence is CASSILGGNEQFF. CDR3 in DNA: TGTGCCAGCAGCATACTTGGGGGGAATGAGCAGTTCTTC.

This chain uses TRBV5-1 with TRBJ2-7; 8 bases align to TRBD1. CDR3 length equals 13 residues. V trimming: 5 bases; J trimming: 7 bases; junction bases outside the gene matches: 8. The germline V gene has CDR1 SGHRS and CDR2 YFSETQ. CDR3 sequence reads: CASRDRVLREQYF. CDR3 bases: TGCGCCAGCAGGGACAGGGTGTTGAGGGAGCAGTACTTC.

The V gene is TRBV6-1, the J gene TRBJ2-3, with 9 bases fitting TRBD2. Germline trimming cut 4 bases from V and 2 bases from J; bases unmatched to any gene: 7. The CDR3 length is 16 residues. The V gene's germline CDR1 is MNHNS and CDR2 SASEGT. CDR3 in DNA: TGTGCCAGCAGTGCCTTAGCGGGAGCAACCACAGATACGCAGTATTTT. Translation: CASSALAGATTDTQYF.